This T cell receptor (beta chain) was obtained from a study of shared clonotypes between healthy human individuals (dated by TCRdb to 2018 to 2021). For context, the study as a whole: A couple of women and a few men aged 18 to 49 years were included in the cohort. The study deeply sequenced blood TCR repertoires of about five healthy adults to estimate repertoire size and the extent of clonotype sharing between individuals. Per donor, three plates each were used for CD4 naive and CD4 memory, two for CD8 naive, and one for CD8 memory. Libraries were prepared and TCR repertoires were sequenced by different laboratories using diverse techniques, in order to increase sequencing depth and limit assay-specific biases. Leukapheresis yielded between about 0.94 and 10 billion PBMCs per donor. The research as a whole found: Sampling was restricted to blood, and TCR repertoires in tissue are likely to differ from TCR repertoires in blood. Pairwise subsampling indicated that sequencing depth was expected to affect the degree of clonotype sharing among donors. Because the study included only a small number of donors, the genetic and exposure-history diversity represented was limited. Naive subsets generally had larger estimated clonotype richness than memory subsets did. Incomplete sequencing was indicated by rarefaction of sorted-subset datasets, despite the large sequencing depth. Across a few donors, approximately 5% of naive CD4, approximately 4% of naive CD8, under 2.5% of memory CD4, and approximately 0.4% of memory CD8 clonotypes were shared. Higher generation probabilities were observed for clonotypes shared by all four sorted-subset donors than for non-shared clonotypes.

Notes on this clone: The antigen it binds to is not known. Per-base qualities were not stored, and no clone one base away is much larger.

Using the deep immunoSEQ assay, TCR CDR3 regions were amplified from genomic DNA by multiplex PCR. Genomic DNA extracted from each cell subset was distributed evenly over all wells of several immunoSEQ 96-well plates, and each plate served as one replicate. Each replicate PCR for sorted subsets received roughly 200 ng genomic DNA, equal to about 30,000 T cell genomes. Purified libraries were quantified with a Qubit 3.0 fluorometer, sized on a Bioanalyzer 2100, and re-quantified with the KAPA Library Quantification kit. Each immunoSEQ 96-well plate was sequenced on its own single-read 150-cycle Illumina NextSeq 550 flow cell. The source study handled its data this way. The immunoSEQ output contained only junctional sequences without quality scores, so filtering could not match that applied to full-length reads. To assign V/J genes and CDR3, sequences were annotated using PyIR, a Python wrapper for IgBLAST v1.9, with IMGT germline references. Reads were removed for weak V/J assignments (E-value above 1e-6), missing CDR3, stop codons, out-of-frame junctions, or ambiguous translated residues. A V3J clonotype was defined by an identical inferred V gene, J gene, and CDR3 amino acid sequence. To compute the percentage overlap between repertoires, the number of shared unique clonotypes was divided by the size of the smaller repertoire. Repertoire richness was assessed with RTK rarefaction, the Chao1 estimator, and Recon v2.1 estimates of unobserved clonotypes. Generation probabilities for all TCRbeta clonotypes obtained by the gDNA method from a handful of donors were computed using OLGA. Drawn from immuneACCESS, this table holds only the in-frame rearrangements with V and J called that TCRdb kept. Clones are partly lost; checked studies trace under half to an unresolved V gene and leave the rest unexplained. The V and J calls and clone size are taken from that table; D and trimming were inferred from the DNA. The sample table lists roughly 2.2 million clones, approximately 93% of them with a count of one. The ten top clones hold about 0.39% of the sample.

V loses 2 bases at its end and J loses 8 bases; junction bases beyond the gene matches: 9. The CDR3 measures 16 amino acids from cysteine to phenylalanine. The read is trimmed to its CDR3 DNA, 48 bases read in frame from base 1. The germline V gene yields KGHSH for CDR1 and LQKENI for CDR2. Donors were healthy HIV-negative adults with no recently reported acute infections or vaccinations. Every donor was a Caucasian adult residing in Nashville, Tennessee, USA. CD4+ T cells were enriched through magnetic negative selection, after which naive cells were positively selected on CD45RA and the remaining negative fraction served as the memory subset. Blood was obtained by leukapheresis, after which PBMCs were separated by Ficoll-Histopaque density gradient centrifugation and cryopreserved in liquid nitrogen vapor phase. Analytical flow cytometry was used to check the purity and quantity of each magnetically sorted T cell population. From each sorted fraction, genomic DNA was isolated and quantified by UV absorbance on a Nanodrop 2000c.

The source of this sequence is a man aged 18 to 30 in good health. Some clones in this sample may be carry-over from other donors' samples. Sequences were obtained from naive CD4+ T cells from PBMCs. The cell subset or site tag for this specimen amounts to: CD45RA+ positively selected. This chain joins TRBV18 to TRBJ2-2, and TRBD2 matches 9 of the central bases. The nucleotide sequence reads TGTGCCAGCTCACCAGCGCTAGCGGGACCAGGAGGGGAGCTGTTTTTT. The resulting protein is CASSPALAGPGGELFF. The full variable domain, with segments outside the CDR3 supplied by the reference TRBV18 and TRBJ2-2 proteins, appears as NAGVMQNPRHLVRRRGQEARLRCSPMKGHSHVYWYRQLPEEGLKFMVYLQKENIIDESGMPKERFSAEFPKEGPSILRIQQVVRGDSAAYFCASSPALAGPGGELFFGEGSRLTVL.